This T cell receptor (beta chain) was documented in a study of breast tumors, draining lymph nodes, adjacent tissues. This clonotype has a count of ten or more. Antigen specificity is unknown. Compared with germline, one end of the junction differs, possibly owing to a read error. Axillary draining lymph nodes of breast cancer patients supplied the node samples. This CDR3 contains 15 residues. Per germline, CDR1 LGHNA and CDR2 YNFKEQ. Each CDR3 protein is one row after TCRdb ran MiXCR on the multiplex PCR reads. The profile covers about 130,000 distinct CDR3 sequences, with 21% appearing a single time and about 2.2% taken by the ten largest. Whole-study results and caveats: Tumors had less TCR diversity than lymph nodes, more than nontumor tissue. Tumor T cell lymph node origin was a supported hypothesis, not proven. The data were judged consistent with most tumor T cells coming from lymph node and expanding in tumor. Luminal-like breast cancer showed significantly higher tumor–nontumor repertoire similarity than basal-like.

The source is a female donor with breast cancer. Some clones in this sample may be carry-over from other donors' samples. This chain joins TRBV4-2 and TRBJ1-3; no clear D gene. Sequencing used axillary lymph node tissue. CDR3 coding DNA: TGTGCCAGCACCCAAGCTGCAGCTTCTGGAAACACCATATATTTT. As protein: CASTQAAASGNTIYF.